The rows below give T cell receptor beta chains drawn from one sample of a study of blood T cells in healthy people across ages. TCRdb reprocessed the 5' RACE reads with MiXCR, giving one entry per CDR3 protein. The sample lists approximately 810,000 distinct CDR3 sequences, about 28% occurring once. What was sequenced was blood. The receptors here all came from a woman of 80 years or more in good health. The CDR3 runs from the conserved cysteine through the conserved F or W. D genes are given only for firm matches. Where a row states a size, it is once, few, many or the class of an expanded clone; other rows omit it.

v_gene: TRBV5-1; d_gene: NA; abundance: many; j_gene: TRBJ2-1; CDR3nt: TGCGCCAGCAGCTTGGGACCAGAATCCCACGAGCAGTTCTTC; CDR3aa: CASSLGPESHEQFF
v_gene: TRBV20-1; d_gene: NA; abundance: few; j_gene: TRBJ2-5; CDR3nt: TGCAGTGCTAGTCAGGCGGCCACCAGGAGGGAGACCCAGTACTTC; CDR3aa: CSASQAATRRETQYF
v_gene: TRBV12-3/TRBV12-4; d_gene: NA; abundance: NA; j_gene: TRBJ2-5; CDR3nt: TGTGCCGGCAGTTTAATCCCCGAGACCCAGTACTTC; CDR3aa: CAGSLIPETQYF
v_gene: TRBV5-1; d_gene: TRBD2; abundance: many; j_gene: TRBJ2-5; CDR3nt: TGTGCCAGCAGCTTAGGTGGGACTAGCGGACAAGAGACCCAGTACTTC; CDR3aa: CASSLGGTSGQETQYF
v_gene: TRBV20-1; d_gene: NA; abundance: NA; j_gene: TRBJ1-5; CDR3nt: TGCAGTGCTAGAGATCGTATGTTGGGTTGGGGCAACAATCAGCCCCAGCATTTT; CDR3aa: CSARDRMLGWGNNQPQHF
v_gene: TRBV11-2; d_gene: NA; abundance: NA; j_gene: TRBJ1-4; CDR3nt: TGTGCCAGCAGCTCCCCCAGGGGAGCGGATGGGAAACTGTTTTTT; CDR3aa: CASSSPRGADGKLFF
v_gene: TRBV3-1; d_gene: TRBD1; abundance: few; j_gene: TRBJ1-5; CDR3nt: TGTGCCAGCAGCCAAGGACAGGGAGACCAGCCCCAGCATTTT; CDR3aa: CASSQGQGDQPQHF
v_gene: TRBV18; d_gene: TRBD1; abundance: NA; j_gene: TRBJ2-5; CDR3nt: TGTGCCAGCTCACCGGATCTGGGACAGGGGAAAGAGACCCAGTACTTC; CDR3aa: CASSPDLGQGKETQYF
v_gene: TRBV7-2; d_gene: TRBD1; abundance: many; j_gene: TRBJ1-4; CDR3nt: TGTGCCAGCAGCGCCGGGACAGGGCGCACTAATGAAAAACTGTTTTTT; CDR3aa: CASSAGTGRTNEKLFF
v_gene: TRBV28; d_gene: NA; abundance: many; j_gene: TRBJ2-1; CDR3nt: TGTGCCAGCAATCAGGGTACCTACAATGAGCAGTTCTTC; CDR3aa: CASNQGTYNEQFF
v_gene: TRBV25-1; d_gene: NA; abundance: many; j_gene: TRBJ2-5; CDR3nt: TGTGCCAGCAGCGAAAAGGCGTCAGCCCAAGAGACCCAGTACTTC; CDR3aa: CASSEKASAQETQYF
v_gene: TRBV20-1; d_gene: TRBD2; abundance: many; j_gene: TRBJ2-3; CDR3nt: TGCAGTGCTCAGTCAGGGAGGGCAGATACGCAGTATTTT; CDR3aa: CSAQSGRADTQYF
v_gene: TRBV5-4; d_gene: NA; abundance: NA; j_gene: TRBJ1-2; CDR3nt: TGTGCCAGCAGCTTGGTAGGGACGTCCTTTGGCTACACCTTC; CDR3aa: CASSLVGTSFGYTF
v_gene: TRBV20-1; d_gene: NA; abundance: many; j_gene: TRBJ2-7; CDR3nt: TGCAGTGCTAGAGACAGCTACGAGCAGTACTTC; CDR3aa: CSARDSYEQYF
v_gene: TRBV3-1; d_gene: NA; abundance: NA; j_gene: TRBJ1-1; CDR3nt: TGTGCCAGCAGCCGAACCAGGGGCTCTGAAGCTTTCTTT; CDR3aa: CASSRTRGSEAFF
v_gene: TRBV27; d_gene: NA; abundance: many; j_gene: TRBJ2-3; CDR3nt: TGTGCCAGCAGTTCCTCTCCGACTAGTTGGGTCCGAGATACGCAGTATTTT; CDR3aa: CASSSSPTSWVRDTQYF
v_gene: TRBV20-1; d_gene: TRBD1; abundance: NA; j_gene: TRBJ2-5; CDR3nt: TGCAGTGCTAGGGGGACAGGGGAGGGTAAGGAGACCCAGTACTTC; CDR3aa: CSARGTGEGKETQYF
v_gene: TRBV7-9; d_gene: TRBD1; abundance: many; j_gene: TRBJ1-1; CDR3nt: TGTGCCAGCAGCTCCTCACAGGGGGCCGCGTTAGAAGCTTTCTTT; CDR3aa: CASSSSQGAALEAFF
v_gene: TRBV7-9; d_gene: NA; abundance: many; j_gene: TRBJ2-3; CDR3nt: TGTGCCAGCAGCTTAAAAAGTCCTCTAGGGTTTGGGGATACGCAGTATTTT; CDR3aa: CASSLKSPLGFGDTQYF
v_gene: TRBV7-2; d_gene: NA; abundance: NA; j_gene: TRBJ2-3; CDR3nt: TGTGCCAGCAGCTTAGTAGCGGCAGATACGCAGTATTTT; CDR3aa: CASSLVAADTQYF
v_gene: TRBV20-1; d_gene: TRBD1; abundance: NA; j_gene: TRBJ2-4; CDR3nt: TGCAGTGTTCGAGACAGGGGAAACATTCAGTACTTC; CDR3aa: CSVRDRGNIQYF
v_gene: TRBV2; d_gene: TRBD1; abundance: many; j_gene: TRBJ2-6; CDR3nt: TGTGCCAGCAGCAAAAGGACAGGGGGCGCGGACGTCCTGACTTTC; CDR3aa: CASSKRTGGADVLTF
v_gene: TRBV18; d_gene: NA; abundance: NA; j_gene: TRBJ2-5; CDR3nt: TGTGCCGGCTCAAGGGCGGTGAGGGAGACCCAGTACTTC; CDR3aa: CAGSRAVRETQYF
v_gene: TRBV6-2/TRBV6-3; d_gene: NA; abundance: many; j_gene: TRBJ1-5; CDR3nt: TGTGCCAGCAGAAGGGGTGGTCAGCCCCAGCATTTT; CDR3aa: CASRRGGQPQHF
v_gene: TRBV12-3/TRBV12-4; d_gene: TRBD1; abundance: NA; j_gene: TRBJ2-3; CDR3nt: TGTGCCAGCAGTTTGGGACAGCCCGGAGCAGATGCGCAGTATTTT; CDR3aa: CASSLGQPGADAQYF
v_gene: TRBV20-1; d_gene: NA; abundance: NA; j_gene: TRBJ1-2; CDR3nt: TGCAGTGCTAGTCAGGGAGAAAGGGGCTACACCTTC; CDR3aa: CSASQGERGYTF
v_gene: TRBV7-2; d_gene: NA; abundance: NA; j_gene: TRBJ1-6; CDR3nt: TGTGCCAGCAGTTCACCGTGGTCACCCCTCCACTTT; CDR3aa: CASSSPWSPLHF
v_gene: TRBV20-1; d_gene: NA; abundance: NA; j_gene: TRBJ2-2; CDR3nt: TGCAGTGCTAGAGACCCGGACACCTCCGGGGAGCCGTTTTTT; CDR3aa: CSARDPDTSGEPFF
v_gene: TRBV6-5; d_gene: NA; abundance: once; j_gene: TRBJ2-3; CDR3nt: TGTGCCAGCAGGGACGCCCCCCCAGGCGATACGCAGTATTTT; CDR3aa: CASRDAPPGDTQYF
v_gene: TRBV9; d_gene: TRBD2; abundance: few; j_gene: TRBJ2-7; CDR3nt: TGTGCCAGCAGCGTAGGAGGTAGCGGGGGGCCCTACGAGCAGTACTTC; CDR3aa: CASSVGGSGGPYEQYF
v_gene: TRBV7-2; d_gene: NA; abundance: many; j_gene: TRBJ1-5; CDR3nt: TGTGCCAGCAGCTTGGTACACAATAGCAATCAGCCCCAGCATTTT; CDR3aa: CASSLVHNSNQPQHF
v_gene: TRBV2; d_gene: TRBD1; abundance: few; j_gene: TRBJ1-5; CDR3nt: TGTGCCAGCAGCTGGGACAGCAATAGCAATCAGCCCCAGCATTTT; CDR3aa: CASSWDSNSNQPQHF
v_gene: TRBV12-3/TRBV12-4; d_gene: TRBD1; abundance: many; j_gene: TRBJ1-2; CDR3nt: TGTGCCAGCAGTTTAGCGCTTTTGACAGGGGGCCAAACCCCTCGCGGCTACACCTTC; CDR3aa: CASSLALLTGGQTPRGYTF
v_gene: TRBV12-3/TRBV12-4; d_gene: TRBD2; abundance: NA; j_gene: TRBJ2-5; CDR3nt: TGTGCCAGCAGCCCCGGGACTATTTGGAATGAGCAGTACTTC; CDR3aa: CASSPGTIWNEQYF
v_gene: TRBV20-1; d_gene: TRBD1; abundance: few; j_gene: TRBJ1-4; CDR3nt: TGCAGTGCTATCCCTTTCGACAGGGGGAATAATGAAAAACTGTTTTTT; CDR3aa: CSAIPFDRGNNEKLFF
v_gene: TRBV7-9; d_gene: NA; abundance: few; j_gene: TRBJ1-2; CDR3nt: TGTGCCAGCAGCTTAGCGGGGCAGGGAGGAAGCGGCTACACCTTC; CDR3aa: CASSLAGQGGSGYTF
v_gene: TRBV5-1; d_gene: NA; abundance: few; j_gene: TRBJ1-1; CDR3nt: TGCGCCAGCAGCTTGGACACACGGGACACTGAAGCTTTCTTT; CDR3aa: CASSLDTRDTEAFF
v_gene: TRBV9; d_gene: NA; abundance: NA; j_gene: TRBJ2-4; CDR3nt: TGTGCCAGCAGCGAGGGGACCGGGACGTTCCAGTACTTC; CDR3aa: CASSEGTGTFQYF
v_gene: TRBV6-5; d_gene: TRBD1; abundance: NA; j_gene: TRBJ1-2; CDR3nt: TGTGCCAGCAGTTACTCCCATCCCATGGGGACAGCCTATGGCTACACCTTC; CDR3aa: CASSYSHPMGTAYGYTF
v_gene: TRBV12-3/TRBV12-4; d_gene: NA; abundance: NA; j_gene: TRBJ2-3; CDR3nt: TGTGCCAGCAGTTTCGGCAGCCTTAGCGCAGATACGGAGTATTTT; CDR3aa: CASSFGSLSADTEYF
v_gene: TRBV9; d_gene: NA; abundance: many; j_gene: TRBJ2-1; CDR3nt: TGTGCCAGCAGCGTAGTTTCGGGACTTAACACTGAGCAGTTCTTC; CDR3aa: CASSVVSGLNTEQFF
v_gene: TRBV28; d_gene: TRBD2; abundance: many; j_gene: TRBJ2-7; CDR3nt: TGTGCCAGCAGATCAGCGGGGGCCTCCTACGAGCAGTACTTC; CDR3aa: CASRSAGASYEQYF
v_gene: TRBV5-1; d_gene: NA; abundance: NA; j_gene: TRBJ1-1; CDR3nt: TGCGCCAGCAGCTTAGGCGCAAATGGGGATGAAGCTTTCTTT; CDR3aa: CASSLGANGDEAFF
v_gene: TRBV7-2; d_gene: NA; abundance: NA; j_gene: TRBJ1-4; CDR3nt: TGTGCCAGCAGCTCCGATCTAGAGGGAAAACTGTTTTTT; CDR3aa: CASSSDLEGKLFF
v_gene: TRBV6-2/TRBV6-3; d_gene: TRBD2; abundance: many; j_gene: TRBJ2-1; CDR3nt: TGTGCCAGCGCGGGGCTAGCGGGTTACAATGAGCAGTTCTTC; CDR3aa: CASAGLAGYNEQFF
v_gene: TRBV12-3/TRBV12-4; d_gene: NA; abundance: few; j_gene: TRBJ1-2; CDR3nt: TGTGCCAGCAGTTTAGCGTTAACAGGCTTTGATGGCTACACCTTC; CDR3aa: CASSLALTGFDGYTF
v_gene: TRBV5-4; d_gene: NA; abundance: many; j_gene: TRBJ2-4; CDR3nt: TGTGCCAGCAGCCCTGCCATGGGGAAAAACATTCAGTACTTC; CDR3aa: CASSPAMGKNIQYF
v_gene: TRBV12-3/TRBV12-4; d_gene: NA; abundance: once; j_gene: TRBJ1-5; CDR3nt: TGTGCCAGCAGTTTATTGGGGTCAGACAATCAGCCCCAGCATTTT; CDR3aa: CASSLLGSDNQPQHF
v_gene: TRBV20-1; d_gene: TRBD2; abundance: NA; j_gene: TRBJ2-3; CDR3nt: TGCAGTGCTGCCGGGACTACGAGCACAGATACGCAGTATTTT; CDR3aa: CSAAGTTSTDTQYF
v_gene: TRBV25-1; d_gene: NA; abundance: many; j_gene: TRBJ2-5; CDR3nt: TGTGCCAGCAGTGTCGGTGGGACCGGGCCTCAAGAGACCCAGTACTTC; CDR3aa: CASSVGGTGPQETQYF
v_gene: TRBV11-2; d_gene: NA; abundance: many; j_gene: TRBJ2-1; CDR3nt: TGTGCCAGCAGCCCCCTGATAGCCGGGACCAACAATGAGCAGTTCTTC; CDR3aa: CASSPLIAGTNNEQFF
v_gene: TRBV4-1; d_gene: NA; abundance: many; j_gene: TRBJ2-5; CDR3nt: TGCGCCAGCAGCCAAGTTCCCTTGGGGGGCGGGGAGACCCAGTACTTC; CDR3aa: CASSQVPLGGGETQYF
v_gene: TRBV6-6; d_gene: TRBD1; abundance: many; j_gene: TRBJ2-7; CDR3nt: TGTGCCAGCAGTTACTCTAGGGCAGGGGGCGTGAACGAGCAGTACTTC; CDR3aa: CASSYSRAGGVNEQYF
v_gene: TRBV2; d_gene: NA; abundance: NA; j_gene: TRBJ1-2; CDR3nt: TGTGCCAGCAGTGACCTTCTTAGCTATGGCTACACCTTC; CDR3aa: CASSDLLSYGYTF
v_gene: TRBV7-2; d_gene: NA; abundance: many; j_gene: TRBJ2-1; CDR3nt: TGTGCCAGCAGCTTTGATCTAGGCGGCGAGCAGTTCTTC; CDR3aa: CASSFDLGGEQFF